This TCR beta chain was recorded in a study of blood T cells in healthy people across ages. The CDR3 sequence is 18 residues long. J was trimmed by 5 bases and V by 5 bases; bases with no gene match: 20. CDR1 is MGHDK, CDR2 SYGVNS, per germline. Broader study findings: Whereas aged donors had fewer naive CD4+ cells, long-lived donors had more of them and higher diversity.

Concerning this clonotype itself: Its antigen is as yet unknown.

A second PCR, run for 7 to 11 cycles, used a sample-barcoded 5' primer plus a J-beta primer mix. Any given sample supplied a minimum of 3 million CDR3-containing paired-end reads. TCRdb called the 5' RACE reads again in MiXCR, with one record for every CDR3 protein. This sample has 780,000 or so distinct CDR3 sequences, with around three fifths found just once. Sequenced input: blood. The chain joins TRBV25-1 to TRBJ2-5; 7 bases agree with TRBD1. This TCR came from a man in his forties in good health. The CDR3 loop reads CASSSSPPTGFFGETQYF. The CDR3, as DNA: TGTGCCAGCAGTTCCTCCCCCCCGACAGGGTTCTTTGGGGAGACCCAGTACTTC.